This is a list of T cell receptor beta chains from one sample in a study of T-cell reconstitution after alpha-beta-depleted transplantation in children. Each CDR3 protein gets one entry after TCRdb re-called the PCR reads with MiXCR. The data contain hundreds of thousands of distinct CDR3 sequences, approximately 15% of them seen just once; the ten biggest clones take up 1.1%. The sequences come from PBMCs from the stem cell graft donor, collected from the stem cell graft. The receptors come from a human donor who donated a stem cell graft to a child with acute myeloid leukemia. CDR3s include the opening cysteine and the closing phenylalanine or tryptophan. The D gene is left open where the match is weak. The size entry is marked missing in some rows and otherwise reads once, few, many or a size class.

clone_size: many
j_call: TRBJ1-2
d_call: .
v_call: TRBV29-1
cdr3_aa: CSVLIPSRNYGYTF
cdr3_nt: TGCAGCGTTTTAATCCCGTCCCGAAACTATGGCTACACCTTC

clone_size: many
j_call: TRBJ2-1
d_call: .
v_call: TRBV20-1
cdr3_aa: CSAKRGLYNEQFF
cdr3_nt: TGCAGTGCTAAAAGGGGCTTGTACAATGAGCAGTTCTTC

clone_size: once
j_call: TRBJ2-7
d_call: .
v_call: TRBV30
cdr3_aa: CAWSVIGPLASVGYEQYF
cdr3_nt: TGTGCCTGGAGTGTAATCGGACCGTTAGCTAGCGTCGGCTACGAGCAGTACTTC

clone_size: many
j_call: TRBJ2-2
d_call: TRBD2
v_call: TRBV5-5
cdr3_aa: CASSFALGLAGNTGELFF
cdr3_nt: TGTGCCAGCAGCTTCGCCCTGGGACTAGCGGGGAACACCGGGGAGCTGTTTTTT

clone_size: few
j_call: TRBJ2-3
d_call: .
v_call: TRBV12-3/TRBV12-4
cdr3_aa: CASSPQGVVTDTQYF
cdr3_nt: TGTGCCAGCAGTCCACAGGGAGTGGTTACAGATACGCAGTATTTT

clone_size: many
j_call: TRBJ2-5
d_call: TRBD1
v_call: TRBV20-1
cdr3_aa: CSATTGEETQYF
cdr3_nt: TGCAGTGCCACAACAGGGGAAGAGACCCAGTACTTC

clone_size: .
j_call: TRBJ2-3
d_call: .
v_call: TRBV12-3/TRBV12-4
cdr3_aa: CASKLTGGGTDTQYF
cdr3_nt: TGTGCCAGCAAACTGACCGGCGGGGGCACAGATACGCAGTATTTT

clone_size: .
j_call: TRBJ1-5
d_call: TRBD1
v_call: TRBV28
cdr3_aa: CASSTMTGFNQPQHF
cdr3_nt: TGTGCCAGCAGCACCATGACAGGGTTTAATCAGCCCCAGCATTTT

clone_size: many
j_call: TRBJ2-7
d_call: TRBD1
v_call: TRBV15
cdr3_aa: CATSRYTGGIEQYF
cdr3_nt: TGTGCCACCAGCAGATATACAGGGGGCATCGAGCAGTACTTC

clone_size: few
j_call: TRBJ1-2
d_call: .
v_call: TRBV5-1
cdr3_aa: CASSLEESPNYGYTF
cdr3_nt: TGCGCCAGCAGCTTGGAAGAGAGTCCTAACTATGGCTACACCTTC

clone_size: many
j_call: TRBJ2-1
d_call: .
v_call: TRBV12-3/TRBV12-4
cdr3_aa: CASSSPQPGAYNEQFF
cdr3_nt: TGTGCCAGCAGCTCCCCCCAGCCAGGAGCCTACAATGAGCAGTTCTTC

clone_size: few
j_call: TRBJ2-7
d_call: TRBD1
v_call: TRBV7-7
cdr3_aa: CASSFPGTGIRYEQYF
cdr3_nt: TGTGCCAGCAGCTTCCCCGGGACAGGGATAAGGTACGAGCAGTACTTC

clone_size: .
j_call: TRBJ2-7
d_call: .
v_call: TRBV7-8
cdr3_aa: CASSYRVMGEQYF
cdr3_nt: TGTGCCAGCAGCTACAGGGTAATGGGCGAGCAGTACTTC

clone_size: many
j_call: TRBJ2-7
d_call: TRBD2
v_call: TRBV7-2
cdr3_aa: CASSLVGGDEQYF
cdr3_nt: TGTGCCAGCAGCTTAGTCGGGGGGGACGAGCAGTACTTC

clone_size: many
j_call: TRBJ2-7
d_call: .
v_call: TRBV5-5
cdr3_aa: CASSLSGSSYEQYF
cdr3_nt: TGTGCCAGCAGCTTGTCGGGGAGCTCCTACGAGCAGTACTTC

clone_size: many
j_call: TRBJ2-6
d_call: .
v_call: TRBV29-1
cdr3_aa: CSVEDQWGTNVLTF
cdr3_nt: TGCAGCGTTGAAGATCAATGGGGAACCAACGTCCTGACTTTC

clone_size: many
j_call: TRBJ2-4
d_call: .
v_call: TRBV20-1
cdr3_aa: CSASRAGGMSKNIQYF
cdr3_nt: TGCAGTGCTAGTCGGGCAGGGGGGATGTCCAAAAACATTCAGTACTTC

clone_size: few
j_call: TRBJ2-3
d_call: .
v_call: TRBV5-1
cdr3_aa: CASSLDLMGNTDTQYF
cdr3_nt: TGCGCCAGCAGCTTGGATCTAATGGGTAACACAGATACGCAGTATTTT

clone_size: few
j_call: TRBJ1-3
d_call: .
v_call: TRBV12-3/TRBV12-4
cdr3_aa: CASTTTGPGGTIYF
cdr3_nt: TGTGCCAGCACCACCACAGGGCCCGGGGGCACCATATATTTT

clone_size: .
j_call: TRBJ2-5
d_call: .
v_call: TRBV15
cdr3_aa: CATSRDWQETQYF
cdr3_nt: TGTGCCACCAGCAGAGACTGGCAAGAGACCCAGTACTTC

clone_size: .
j_call: TRBJ2-1
d_call: TRBD2
v_call: TRBV11-2
cdr3_aa: CASSFSSGGAGDEQFF
cdr3_nt: TGTGCCAGCAGCTTTTCTAGCGGGGGGGCCGGAGATGAGCAGTTCTTC

clone_size: .
j_call: TRBJ2-1
d_call: TRBD1
v_call: TRBV3-1
cdr3_aa: CASSVSGTGEGNEQFF
cdr3_nt: TGTGCCAGCAGTGTCTCCGGGACAGGGGAAGGAAATGAGCAGTTCTTC

clone_size: .
j_call: TRBJ2-1
d_call: .
v_call: TRBV5-1
cdr3_aa: CASSAGQTYNEQFF
cdr3_nt: TGCGCCAGCAGCGCGGGACAGACCTACAATGAGCAGTTCTTC

clone_size: .
j_call: TRBJ1-4
d_call: .
v_call: TRBV7-2
cdr3_aa: CASSLQSQLTTNEKLFF
cdr3_nt: TGTGCCAGCAGCTTACAGAGTCAGCTGACAACTAATGAAAAACTGTTTTTT

clone_size: many
j_call: TRBJ1-1
d_call: TRBD1
v_call: TRBV20-1
cdr3_aa: CSATGDRDRGAGRTEAFF
cdr3_nt: TGCAGTGCAACTGGGGACCGGGACAGGGGGGCCGGGAGGACTGAAGCTTTCTTT

clone_size: .
j_call: TRBJ1-1
d_call: .
v_call: TRBV28
cdr3_aa: CASKGPRSRAFF
cdr3_nt: TGTGCCAGCAAAGGCCCCCGATCCCGAGCTTTCTTT

clone_size: many
j_call: TRBJ1-4
d_call: .
v_call: TRBV20-1
cdr3_aa: CSAVHTGEKLFF
cdr3_nt: TGCAGTGCGGTGCACACGGGGGAAAAACTGTTTTTT

clone_size: many
j_call: TRBJ1-1
d_call: .
v_call: TRBV5-1
cdr3_aa: CASSLTTNTEAFF
cdr3_nt: TGCGCCAGCAGCTTGACGACGAACACTGAAGCTTTCTTT

clone_size: many
j_call: TRBJ2-7
d_call: TRBD1
v_call: TRBV20-1
cdr3_aa: CSAYRQGAHEQYF
cdr3_nt: TGCAGTGCTTACCGACAGGGTGCTCACGAGCAGTACTTC

clone_size: few
j_call: TRBJ1-1
d_call: TRBD1
v_call: TRBV5-1
cdr3_aa: CASSPTGGDTEAFF
cdr3_nt: TGCGCCAGCAGTCCTACAGGGGGGGACACTGAAGCTTTCTTT

clone_size: many
j_call: TRBJ2-5
d_call: .
v_call: TRBV7-9
cdr3_aa: CASSFTGTQETQYF
cdr3_nt: TGTGCCAGCAGCTTCACCGGGACACAAGAGACCCAGTACTTC

clone_size: few
j_call: TRBJ2-5
d_call: .
v_call: TRBV28
cdr3_aa: CASSFVKTQYF
cdr3_nt: TGTGCCAGCAGTTTTGTAAAGACCCAGTACTTC